The TCR beta chain described here comes from a study of cytomegalovirus exposure and HLA in healthy donors (dated by TCRdb to 2016 to 2017). For context, the study as a whole: According to a later analysis, one platform produced both the 120 validation repertoires and the roughly 650 repertoires of the first cohort. The study aimed to test whether signatures of past pathogen exposure could be identified by cataloging public T cell receptors. A separate validation cohort of over a hundred different subjects was used in addition to the roughly 670-subject first cohort. To predict cytomegalovirus infection status, the study combined high-throughput TCR immunosequencing, statistical association of individual TCRs with disease status, and machine learning. What the authors observed across the whole study: In the study, some 160 TCR beta chains were listed as associated with cytomegalovirus. All 120 or so repertoires were used to score co-occurrence in the validation cohort in a later analysis, because that analysis had no HLA typing for the cohort. In vitro tests confirmed that a few of the cytomegalovirus-associated TCR beta chains recognize cytomegalovirus antigens. According to the authors, the approach could potentially be generalized to other disease states and immunological phenotypes. A later analysis found that TCRs clustered in the first cohort also tended to co-occur in the 110 or so validation repertoires, with just under 95% of cluster scores above 0. Cytomegalovirus status was reported to be diagnosed by the classifier with high specificity and sensitivity in both the original and validation cohorts. While some public TCRs were present in many individuals, most TCR sequences turned up only very rarely across donors.

Libraries came from the immunoSEQ multiplex PCR assay. Regarding the original processing steps: To diagnose cytomegalovirus status from the catalog of TCR beta chain sequences, a statistical classification framework was built. Drawn from immuneACCESS, this table holds only the in-frame rearrangements with V and J called that TCRdb kept. Clones are partly lost; checked studies trace under half to an unresolved V gene and leave the rest unexplained. From that table come the V and J calls and clone size; the DNA was used to work out D and trimming. This sample lists more than 45,000 clones; around 94% were detected once. The ten largest clones take up under 2.5% of the sample. Taken from cysteine to phenylalanine, the CDR3 has 14 residues. This entry keeps only the CDR3 DNA: 42 bases, framed from base 1. V is shortened by 3 bases, J by 8 bases, and the region joining them spans 14 bases. The germline V gene encodes CDR1 LNHDA and CDR2 SQIVND (reference sequence).

Separate from the roughly 650-subject first cohort, the validation cohort of about 130 subjects was the group to which the donors belonged. Regarding this clone: The antigen this receptor binds is unknown. The input lacks base qualities; no much larger clone sits a single base away.

The source material was PBMCs. This clonotype was sampled from a young man in good health and CMV-seronegative. The sequence joins TRBV19 to TRBJ1-3, with a weak D call of TRBD1 (6 bases match). The DNA sequence is given as TGTGCCAGTAGTATCTCCCGGACAGCGGACACCATATATTTT. This translates into CASSISRTADTIYF.